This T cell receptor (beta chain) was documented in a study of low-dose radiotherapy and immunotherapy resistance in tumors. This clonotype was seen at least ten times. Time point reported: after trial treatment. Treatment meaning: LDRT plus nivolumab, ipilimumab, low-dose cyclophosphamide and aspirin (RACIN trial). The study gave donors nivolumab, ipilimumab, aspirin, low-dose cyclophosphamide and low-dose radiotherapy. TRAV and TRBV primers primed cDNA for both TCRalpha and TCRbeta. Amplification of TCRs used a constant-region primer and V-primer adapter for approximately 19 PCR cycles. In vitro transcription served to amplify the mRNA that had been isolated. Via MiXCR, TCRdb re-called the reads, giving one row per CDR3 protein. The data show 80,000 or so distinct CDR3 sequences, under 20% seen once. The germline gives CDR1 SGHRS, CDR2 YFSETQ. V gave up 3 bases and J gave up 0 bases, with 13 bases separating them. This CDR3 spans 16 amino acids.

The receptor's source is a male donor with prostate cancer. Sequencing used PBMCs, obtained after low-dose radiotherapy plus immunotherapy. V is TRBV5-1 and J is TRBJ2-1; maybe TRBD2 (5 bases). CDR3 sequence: CASSSDGSSSYNEQFF. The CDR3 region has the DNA TGCGCCAGCAGCTCGGATGGGAGCAGCTCCTACAATGAGCAGTTCTTC.